This entry lists 10 T cell receptor beta chains sequenced from one sample in a study of blood T cell repertoires in COVID-19. Clones were sequenced by immunoSEQ multiplex PCR, and TCRdb holds only the in-frame ones, with some missing. The repertoire holds about 220,000 clones, with more than 65% as singletons. Sequenced: peripheral blood. The receptors stem from a woman aged 55-75 years with acute or convalescent COVID-19.

This chain uses TRBV7-2 with TRBJ1-1; weak D call: TRBD1 (6 bases). The CDR3 length is 17 residues. V gave up 1 base and J gave up 2 bases, with 17 bases separating them. Looked up from germline, CDR1 is SGHTA and CDR2 is FQGNSA. This CDR3 reads CASSLVGLQGFNTEAFF. In DNA form, the CDR3 reads TGTGCCAGCAGCTTAGTTGGCCTACAGGGTTTTAACACTGAAGCTTTCTTT.

The chain employs TRBV5-5 and TRBJ2-3; D possibly corresponds to TRBD1 (5 bases). The ends were cut back, 9 bases at V and 0 bases at J, with 14 bases in the middle. This CDR3 spans 14 amino acids. Germline V gene data show CDR1 as SGHKS and CDR2 as YYEKEE (reference sequence). The CDR3 DNA follows: TGTGCCACCCGGACAAGACCTAGCACAGATACGCAGTATTTT. This sequence encodes CATRTRPSTDTQYF.

The CDR3 sequence is CASSLDRQETQYF. The CDR3 bases are TGTGCCAGCAGCTTGGACAGACAAGAGACCCAGTACTTC. The V gene is TRBV5-4, the J gene TRBJ2-5; the D is unclear. V lost 0 bases and J 2 bases, leaving 5 bases between the germline ends. The CDR3 runs 13 residues. CDR1 SGHNT and CDR2 YYREEE come from the germline V gene (reference sequence).

Comment on this clone: An end of the junction differs from the germline gene, which may be a read error. The chain recombines TRBV7-7 with TRBJ2-1; 8 bases agree with TRBD1. The germline CDR1 and CDR2 sequences are SSHAT and FNYEAQ (reference sequence). The CDR3 runs 15 residues. CDR3 in DNA: TGTGCTAGCAGCTTAGCGGCTGACAGGGGCAATGAGCAGTTCTTC. It translates to CASSLAADRGNEQFF. Together with reference TRBV7-7 and TRBJ2-1, the CDR3 gives the full variable domain: GAGVSQSPRYKVTKRGQDVTLRCDPISSHATLYWYQQALGQGPEFLTYFNYEAQPDKSGLPSDRFSAERPEGSISTLTIQRTEQRDSAMYRCASSLAADRGNEQFFGPGTRLTVL.

The chain employs TRBV6-2 or TRBV6-3 and TRBJ1-2; 7 nucleotides agree with TRBD1. With V trimmed by 3 bases and J by 4 bases, 5 bases remained unmatched. The CDR3 runs 14 residues. CDR1 and CDR2 from the germline V gene are MNHEY and SVGEGT. CDR3 nucleotide sequence: TGTGCCAGCAGTTATCGGGACAGTTTCTATGGCTACACCTTC. Its translation: CASSYRDSFYGYTF.

This chain connects TRBV13 to TRBJ2-3, with D perhaps TRBD2 (6 bases). Deletions cut 3 bases from V and 2 bases from J, with 12 bases between. This CDR3 has 15 amino acids. Germline V gene lookup returns CDR1 PRHDT and CDR2 FYEKMQ (reference sequence). The CDR3 sequence: CASSLVRGITDTQYF. The CDR3 region has the DNA TGTGCCAGCAGCTTGGTTCGGGGGATCACAGATACGCAGTATTTT.

This clone was counted between two and nine times. V and J are TRBV27 and TRBJ2-2, with TRBD1 as a possible D gene (5 bases). The CDR3 has 13 residues. The ends were cut back, 9 bases at V and 3 bases at J, with 11 bases in the middle. Germline-derived CDR1 and CDR2 are MNHEY and SMNVEV (reference sequence). The CDR3 loop is CASLTAHTGELFF. Here the CDR3 DNA reads TGTGCCAGTTTGACAGCCCACACCGGGGAGCTGTTTTTT.

The chain combines TRBV29-1 with TRBJ2-1; perhaps TRBD2 as D (6 bases). CDR1 SQVTM and CDR2 ANQGSEA come from the germline V gene. The CDR3 length is 14 residues. V lost 7 bases to trimming and J lost 6 bases, with 19 bases between them. CDR3 bases: TGCAGCGCCACCCGGGGGAGTGCGTCCAATGAGCAGTTCTTC. This translates into CSATRGSASNEQFF.

The rearrangement links TRBV9 to TRBJ1-3, with 7 nucleotides matching TRBD1. V lost 4 bases and J lost 4; bases outside the gene matches: 11. The CDR3 totals 16 residues. CDR1 and CDR2 from the germline V gene are SGDLS and YYNGEE. The CDR3 DNA sequence: TGTGCCAGCAGCCCGCACTCGACAGGGACCGGAAACACCATATATTTT. This sequence encodes CASSPHSTGTGNTIYF.

The chain uses TRBV14 and TRBJ1-2, with 12 bases matching TRBD1. CDR3 length equals 16 residues. V lost 1 base to trimming and J lost 4 bases; unmatched junction nucleotides: 4. CDR1 SGHDN and CDR2 FVKESK come from the germline V gene. CDR3 sequence reads: CASSQGGQGAVYGYTF. CDR3 DNA: TGTGCCAGCAGCCAAGGGGGACAGGGGGCTGTCTATGGCTACACCTTC. Looking up the rest from reference TRBV14 and TRBJ1-2 gives the full variable domain: EAGVTQFPSHSVIEKGQTVTLRCDPISGHDNLYWYRRVMGKEIKFLLHFVKESKQDESGMPNNRFLAERTGGTYSTLKVQPAELEDSGVYFCASSQGGQGAVYGYTFGSGTRLTVV.